These 19 T cell receptor beta chains were all obtained from the same sample, sequenced in a study of shared clonotypes between healthy human individuals. Some clones are missing from TCRdb's copy, which holds only in-frame ones; the method was immunoSEQ multiplex PCR. The table records some 2,100,000 clones, around 95% of them present only once. Sequenced sample: naive CD4+ T cells sorted from blood. Subset: CD45RA+ positively selected. The receptors originated from a man between 18 and 29 years old in good health.

A remark on this clone: This same CDR3 is encoded by further DNA sequences in the sample. The rearrangement joins TRBV5-1 to TRBJ2-2; a weak D match, TRBD2 (6 bases). CDR1 and CDR2 from the germline V gene are SGHRS and YFSETQ. This CDR3 contains 13 residues. The V end lost 3 bases, the J end lost 3 bases, and 6 bases lay between the germline ends. CDR3 sequence reads: CASSWGDTGELFF. The CDR3 nucleotides are TGCGCCAGCAGCTGGGGGGACACCGGGGAGCTGTTTTTT.

J is TRBJ1-2 and V is TRBV18, with 8 bases lining up with TRBD1. Germline values: CDR1 KGHSH, CDR2 LQKENI. Trimming cost V 3 bases and J 7 bases; bases outside gene matches: 10. CDR3 size: 15 residues. CDR3 sequence (DNA): TGTGCCAGCTCACCTTCGGGACAGGCGGCTATTGGCTACACCTTC. Its protein is CASSPSGQAAIGYTF.

This clone came up once. V usage is TRBV10-3 and J usage is TRBJ2-1, with TRBD1 identical over 8 bases. The CDR3 runs 17 residues. Germline V gives CDR1 ENHRY, CDR2 SYGVKD. Germline trimming cut 4 bases from V and 4 bases from J; bases unmatched to any gene: 12. The CDR3 reads CAISGTGTGGGYNEQFF. The CDR3 DNA sequence: TGTGCCATCAGTGGGACCGGGACAGGTGGAGGGTACAATGAGCAGTTCTTC.

This clone was observed a single time. This same CDR3 is encoded by further DNA sequences in the sample. The chain couples TRBV11-2 to TRBJ2-5; D gene unclear. This CDR3 spans 14 amino acids. Per the germline V gene, CDR1 is SGHAT and CDR2 is FQNNGV. V lost 1 base to trimming and J lost 1 base, with 7 bases between them. The CDR3 DNA reads TGTGCCAGCAGCTTAGGACGGGTCCAAGAGACCCAGTACTTC. Encoded protein: CASSLGRVQETQYF.

The V call is TRBV7-9, the J call TRBJ1-5; D uncertain. Deletions cut 1 base from V and 3 bases from J, with 22 bases between. From germline, CDR1 is SEHNR and CDR2 FQNEAQ (reference sequence). The CDR3 is made up of 19 amino acids. The CDR3 DNA follows: TGTGCCAGCAGCTTAGGTCAATCGGGTGTAATGGGTTCCAATCAGCCCCAGCATTTT. Protein: CASSLGQSGVMGSNQPQHF.

This chain links TRBV19 with TRBJ2-3, with 11 bases that match TRBD2. CDR3 length equals 16 residues. Germline values: CDR1 LNHDA, CDR2 SQIVND (reference sequence). With 3 bases clipped from V and 2 bases from J, the junction kept 4 bases outside the gene matches. The CDR3 DNA sequence: TGTGCCAGTAGTATGACTAGCGGGGCCAACACAGATACGCAGTATTTT. Encoded protein: CASSMTSGANTDTQYF.

The rearrangement joins TRBV7-9 to TRBJ2-1; no reliable D call. The ends were cut back, 0 bases at V and 6 bases at J, with 6 bases in the middle. CDR3 size: 13 residues. CDR1 SEHNR and CDR2 FQNEAQ come from the germline V gene (reference sequence). The CDR3 DNA follows: TGTGCCAGCAGCTTAGCCATTAGCAATGAGCAGTTCTTC. Protein sequence: CASSLAISNEQFF.

The J gene is TRBJ2-3, the V gene TRBV6-1; 11 bases map to TRBD2. J was trimmed by 5 bases and V by 1 base; bases with no gene match: 2. The CDR3 consists of 15 residues. In germline, CDR1 is MNHNS, CDR2 SASEGT. The CDR3 DNA reads TGTGCCAGCAGTGAAGATCTAGCGGGAGGAGATACGCAGTATTTT. Translation: CASSEDLAGGDTQYF.

Comments on this clone: This sample also contains other DNA sequences that code for the same CDR3. The chain recombines TRBV5-6 with TRBJ2-7; 7 bases are a match to TRBD1. The V segment lost 4 bases and the J segment 4 bases; nucleotides outside the gene matches: 2. Germline V gene lookup returns CDR1 SGHDT and CDR2 YYEEEE. The CDR3 contains 12 residues. CDR3 bases: TGTGCCAGCAGCCTGGACAGGTACGAGCAGTACTTC. This encodes CASSLDRYEQYF.

On this clone itself: At the DNA level, this CDR3 is encoded by other sequences in the same sample as well. The V gene is TRBV5-1, the J gene TRBJ1-2; a weak D match, TRBD1 (5 bases). CDR1 is SGHRS and CDR2 is YFSETQ in the germline V gene. Trimming stripped 2 bases from V and 2 bases from J, with 10 bases between. The CDR3 extends over 14 amino acids. CDR3 nucleotides: TGCGCCAGCAGCTTAGATCAGGGAAACTATGGCTACACCTTC. This encodes CASSLDQGNYGYTF.

CDR3: CASSLEPHRGTGHGWYTEAFF. The CDR3 nucleotides are TGCGCCAGCAGCTTGGAACCCCACAGGGGAACCGGCCATGGTTGGTACACTGAAGCTTTCTTT. V gene TRBV5-1 combines with J gene TRBJ1-1; 7 positions agree with TRBD1. V shed 0 bases, J shed 3 bases, and the junction held 23 bases outside the gene matches. The CDR3 covers 21 residues. The germline gives CDR1 SGHRS, CDR2 YFSETQ.

This clone is a singleton in its sample. The chain is built from TRBV6-5 and TRBJ2-6; D remains unclear. V lost 6 bases and J lost 4, with 13 bases in between. Germline values: CDR1 MNHEY, CDR2 SVGAGI. The CDR3 runs 15 residues. CDR3 amino acids: CASRMDPWGANVLTF. The CDR3 nucleotides read TGTGCCAGCAGAATGGACCCGTGGGGGGCCAACGTCCTGACTTTC.

The rearrangement uses TRBV7-9 and TRBJ1-4; D is unclear. Between the trimmed V and J ends, which lost 5 bases and 3 bases, there was a span of 16 bases. The CDR3 sequence is 16 residues long. CDR1 SEHNR and CDR2 FQNEAQ come from the germline V gene (reference sequence). This chain's CDR3 is CASSRRPTTANEKLFF. CDR3 DNA sequence: TGTGCCAGCAGCCGCCGACCCACCACGGCTAATGAAAAACTGTTTTTT.

This rearrangement joins TRBV5-1 to TRBJ2-1, with TRBD2 matching over 15 bases. CDR3 length equals 16 residues. Germline lookup yields CDR1 SGHRS and CDR2 YFSETQ. Unmatched junction bases numbered 2, after V lost 0 bases and J lost 7 bases. The DNA for the CDR3 is TGCGCCAGCAGCTTGGCTGGACTAGCGGGAGGGAATGAGCAGTTCTTC. It specifies CASSLAGLAGGNEQFF. The entire variable domain, with the rest obtained from reference TRBV5-1 and TRBJ2-1, is as follows: KAGVTQTPRYLIKTRGQQVTLSCSPISGHRSVSWYQQTPGQGLQFLFEYFSETQRNKGNFPGRFSGRQFSNSRSEMNVSTLELGDSALYLCASSLAGLAGGNEQFFGPGTRLTVL.

V usage is TRBV20-1 and J usage is TRBJ1-2; no firm D call. This CDR3 comprises 11 residues. V lost 5 bases and J 1 base, leaving 5 bases between the germline ends. CDR1 is DFQATT, CDR2 SNEGSKA, per germline (reference sequence). The CDR3 loop reads CSAVNNYGYTF. In nucleotides, the CDR3 is TGCAGTGCTGTGAATAACTATGGCTACACCTTC.

This clone was counted only a few times. The rearrangement links TRBV7-9 to TRBJ2-7; TRBD2 might be the D (6 bases). V lost 5 bases, J lost 2 bases, and 19 bases lay in between. Germline V lookup: CDR1 SEHNR, CDR2 FQNEAQ (reference sequence). The CDR3 sequence is 16 residues long. The CDR3 spells CASSSSSGSRPYEQYF. The DNA of the CDR3 is TGTGCCAGCAGCAGTAGTAGCGGAAGCCGTCCCTACGAGCAGTACTTC.

The chain is built from TRBV2 and TRBJ1-1; 7 positions agree with TRBD1. CDR1 is SNHLY and CDR2 is FYNNEI in the germline V gene. V shed 7 bases, J shed 2 bases, and the junction held 10 bases outside the gene matches. The CDR3 is 15 residues long. The CDR3 coding sequence is TGTGCCAGCACACTAATGGGGACAGCAAACACTGAAGCTTTCTTT. This encodes CASTLMGTANTEAFF. Combining the CDR3 with reference TRBV2 and TRBJ1-1 gives the whole variable domain EPEVTQTPSHQVTQMGQEVILRCVPISNHLYFYWYRQILGQKVEFLVSFYNNEISEKSEIFDDQFSVERPDGSNFTLKIRSTKLEDSAMYFCASTLMGTANTEAFFGQGTRLTVV.

The chain links TRBV4-2 to TRBJ2-6, with D possibly matching TRBD1 (6 bases). The CDR3 is 15 residues long. Germline-derived CDR1 and CDR2 are LGHNA and YNFKEQ. Trimming removed 6 bases at V and 0 bases at J, with 9 bases between. Here the CDR3 DNA reads TGTGCCAGCAGACAGACAGGCTCTGGGGCCAACGTCCTGACTTTC. It is translated as CASRQTGSGANVLTF.

The gene calls are TRBV2 and TRBJ1-5; tentatively, D is TRBD1 (5 bases). Germline CDR1 reads SNHLY; CDR2 reads FYNNEI. The CDR3 covers 16 residues. The V gene lost 1 base and the J gene lost 0 bases, with 10 bases spanning the gap. The DNA for the CDR3 is TGTGCCAGCAGTGAAGATGAAGGGGTTAGCAATCAGCCCCAGCATTTT. It encodes CASSEDEGVSNQPQHF.